This is a list of T cell receptor beta chains from one sample in a study of T cell changes during pregnancy in multiple sclerosis. Libraries were prepared by immunoSEQ multiplex PCR; TCRdb keeps only in-frame clonotypes and omits some of them. The repertoire holds around 63,000 clones, roughly 91% seen once, with about 2.3% in the top ten. The sequencing used peripheral blood, collected in the third trimester of pregnancy. Receptors originate from a female donor in good health, enrolled as a control in a pregnancy study. Both conserved end residues are part of each CDR3. The order of the fields is J gene, D gene, V gene, clone size, CDR3 protein, CDR3 DNA. A D gene is named only where the DNA matches it firmly. Only some rows state a clone size, as once, few, many or a class for expanded clones.

TRBJ1-4 | TRBD1 | TRBV7-9 | NA | CASSPGQGLRLFF | TGTGCCAGCAGCCCGGGACAGGGCCTTAGACTGTTTTTT
TRBJ2-3 | NA | TRBV4-1 | NA | CASSQETAAYFPYF | TGCGCCAGCAGCCAGGAAACCGCGGCCTACTTCCCGTATTTT
TRBJ2-7 | TRBD2 | TRBV2 | NA | CASSDWRTSGIVYEQYF | TGTGCCAGCAGTGATTGGCGGACTAGCGGGATTGTTTACGAGCAGTACTTC
TRBJ1-4 | NA | TRBV9 | NA | CASSARNEKLFF | TGTGCCAGCAGCGCTCGGAATGAAAAACTGTTTTTT
TRBJ2-7 | NA | TRBV29-1 | NA | CSVGTAITYEQYF | TGCAGCGTTGGTACCGCGATTACCTACGAGCAGTACTTC
TRBJ2-3 | NA | TRBV5-1 | NA | CASSFSTDTQYF | TGCGCCAGCAGCTTTTCTACAGATACGCAGTATTTT
TRBJ2-7 | TRBD2 | TRBV15 | NA | CATSRGGLDPYEQYF | TGTGCCACCAGCAGAGGTGGACTAGACCCCTACGAGCAGTACTTC
TRBJ1-1 | NA | TRBV11-2 | once | CASSLGGFTEAFF | TGTGCCAGCAGCTTAGGAGGGTTTACTGAAGCTTTCTTT
TRBJ2-7 | TRBD1 | TRBV28 | NA | CASSSPSTGRTYEQYF | TGTGCCAGCAGTTCCCCTTCGACAGGGCGTACCTACGAGCAGTACTTC
TRBJ2-2 | NA | TRBV29-1 | NA | CSVRGSGELFF | TGCAGCGTAAGGGGGTCCGGGGAGCTGTTTTTT
TRBJ2-5 | NA | TRBV11-3 | NA | CASSFGDTKETQYF | TGTGCCAGCAGCTTCGGAGATACAAAAGAGACCCAGTACTTC
TRBJ2-5 | TRBD2 | TRBV6-5 | NA | CASRRGAVGETQYF | TGTGCCAGCAGGCGGGGGGCAGTGGGAGAGACCCAGTACTTC
TRBJ2-1 | TRBD2 | TRBV4-1 | NA | CASSQARPGTSMVF | TGCGCCAGCAGCCAAGCTAGGCCCGGGACTAGCATGGTCTTC
TRBJ2-7 | TRBD1 | TRBV6-5 | NA | CASRTGTGDSYEQYF | TGTGCCAGCAGAACCGGGACAGGTGACTCCTACGAGCAGTACTTC
TRBJ2-1 | NA | TRBV19 | NA | CASRIDRSSYNEQFF | TGTGCCAGTAGGATCGACAGAAGCTCCTACAATGAGCAGTTCTTC
TRBJ2-3 | TRBD2 | TRBV19 | NA | CASSRFGTTITDTQYF | TGTGCCAGTAGTAGGTTCGGGACTACAATCACAGATACGCAGTATTTT
TRBJ2-2 | NA | TRBV29-1 | NA | CSVEPGSGELFF | TGCAGCGTTGAACCAGGGTCCGGGGAGCTGTTTTTT
TRBJ2-3 | TRBD2 | TRBV12-5 | NA | CASGSSGSGRDTQYF | TGTGCTAGTGGTTCTAGCGGGAGCGGGAGAGATACGCAGTATTTT
TRBJ1-1 | NA | TRBV10-3 | NA | CAISEYRGVGNTEAFF | TGTGCCATCAGTGAGTACCGCGGGGTCGGGAACACTGAAGCTTTCTTT
TRBJ2-7 | TRBD2 | TRBV13 | NA | CASSLGTAGSYEQYF | TGTGCCAGCAGCTTAGGCACAGCGGGAAGCTACGAGCAGTACTTC
TRBJ2-3 | NA | TRBV6-5 | NA | CASTEGGATTDTQYF | TGTGCCAGCACAGAAGGGGGGGCCACCACAGATACGCAGTATTTT
TRBJ2-3 | NA | TRBV9 | once | CASSSSAESTDTQYF | TGTGCCAGCAGCTCCTCAGCGGAGAGCACAGATACGCAGTATTTT
TRBJ2-1 | NA | TRBV28 | NA | CASSFSTGKQFF | TGTGCCAGCAGTTTTTCCACAGGGAAGCAGTTCTTC
TRBJ2-1 | TRBD2 | TRBV5-1 | NA | CASSGRLAGGEQFF | TGCGCCAGCAGCGGACGACTAGCGGGAGGTGAGCAGTTCTTC
TRBJ2-3 | TRBD2 | TRBV28 | NA | CASTLRGAGDTQYF | TGTGCCAGCACCCTGCGGGGGGCGGGTGATACGCAGTATTTT
TRBJ1-1 | TRBD1 | TRBV9 | few | CASSPRTGGVEAFF | TGTGCCAGCAGCCCCCGGACAGGGGGAGTAGAAGCTTTCTTT
TRBJ2-7 | TRBD1 | TRBV6-5 | NA | CASRGQASGEQYF | TGTGCCAGCAGGGGACAGGCATCGGGCGAGCAGTACTTC
TRBJ1-2 | TRBD1 | TRBV28 | few | CASSSQGDGYTF | TGTGCCAGCAGTTCGCAGGGGGACGGCTACACCTTC
TRBJ1-1 | TRBD1 | TRBV7-6 | NA | CASSVDREANTEAFF | TGTGCCAGCAGCGTCGACAGGGAGGCGAACACTGAAGCTTTCTTT
TRBJ1-3 | TRBD1 | TRBV4-2 | NA | CASSQVDRVTGNTIYF | TGTGCCAGCAGCCAAGTGGACAGGGTCACTGGAAACACCATATATTTT
TRBJ2-7 | NA | TRBV4-2 | NA | CASSPVFTVVAGSYEQYF | TGTGCCAGCAGCCCAGTATTCACGGTCGTAGCTGGTTCCTACGAGCAGTACTTC
TRBJ1-1 | TRBD1 | TRBV19 | NA | CASLTGGFTEAFF | TGTGCCAGTCTGACAGGGGGCTTCACTGAAGCTTTCTTT
TRBJ2-1 | NA | TRBV6-5 | NA | CASSRQFPYNEQFF | TGTGCCAGCAGTCGACAGTTCCCCTACAATGAGCAGTTCTTC
TRBJ2-2 | NA | TRBV29-1 | NA | CSVLSYTGELFF | TGCAGCGTTCTCAGTTACACCGGGGAGCTGTTTTTT
TRBJ1-5 | NA | TRBV7-9 | NA | CASSLWVRTGRYSNQPQHF | TGTGCCAGCAGCTTATGGGTCCGAACAGGAAGATATAGCAATCAGCCCCAGCATTTT
TRBJ1-2 | NA | TRBV28 | NA | CASSVLGGAGYGYTF | TGTGCCAGCAGTGTCCTCGGGGGGGCGGGTTATGGCTACACCTTC
TRBJ1-5 | NA | TRBV4-2 | NA | CASSQDLVSQGQPQHF | TGTGCCAGCAGCCAAGATCTTGTGTCGCAGGGTCAGCCCCAGCATTTT
TRBJ1-3 | NA | TRBV29-1 | NA | CSGGSDSGNTIYF | TGCAGCGGCGGGTCAGACTCTGGAAACACCATATATTTT
TRBJ2-1 | TRBD2 | TRBV5-1 | NA | CASSRTSGGSYNEQFF | TGCGCCAGCAGCCGGACTAGCGGGGGCTCCTACAATGAGCAGTTCTTC
TRBJ2-1 | TRBD1 | TRBV7-3 | NA | CASSSGQGRYNEQFF | TGTGCCAGCAGCTCGGGACAGGGGAGATACAATGAGCAGTTCTTC
TRBJ2-7 | TRBD2 | TRBV28 | NA | CASSTKLAGGPYEQYF | TGTGCCAGCAGCACAAAACTAGCGGGAGGGCCCTACGAGCAGTACTTC
TRBJ2-1 | NA | TRBV5-1 | NA | CASSALVYNEQFF | TGCGCCAGCTCCGCGCTAGTCTACAATGAGCAGTTCTTC
TRBJ1-1 | NA | TRBV10-2 | NA | CASRGTGNTEAFF | TGCGCCAGCAGGGGAACGGGGAATACTGAAGCTTTCTTT
TRBJ1-1 | TRBD1 | TRBV29-1 | NA | CSVERGPQNTEAFF | TGCAGCGTTGAAAGGGGGCCCCAGAACACTGAAGCTTTCTTT
TRBJ1-1 | TRBD1 | TRBV7-9 | NA | CASSLDRGFGEAFF | TGTGCCAGCAGCTTAGACAGGGGGTTTGGTGAAGCTTTCTTT
TRBJ1-1 | TRBD1 | TRBV7-8 | NA | CASSPGDRGGNTEAFF | TGTGCCAGCAGCCCCGGGGACAGGGGAGGGAACACTGAAGCTTTCTTT
TRBJ2-5 | TRBD2 | TRBV9 | NA | CASSRRLASIKETQYF | TGTGCCAGCAGCCGGCGACTAGCGTCAATCAAAGAGACCCAGTACTTC
TRBJ1-2 | TRBD1 | TRBV7-9 | few | CASSWDSLYYGYTF | TGTGCCAGCAGCTGGGACAGCCTCTACTATGGCTACACCTTC
TRBJ2-1 | TRBD2 | TRBV4-1 | NA | CASSPGAGSSYNEQFF | TGCGCCAGCAGCCCAGGAGCGGGGAGCTCCTACAATGAGCAGTTCTTC
TRBJ1-1 | TRBD1 | TRBV9 | NA | CASSVVGQGTEAFF | TGTGCCAGCAGCGTAGTTGGACAGGGGACTGAAGCTTTCTTT
TRBJ1-1 | NA | TRBV7-9 | NA | CASSPNGQRSLMNTEAFF | TGTGCCAGCAGCCCCAATGGACAGCGGTCTCTGATGAACACTGAAGCTTTCTTT
TRBJ1-6 | NA | TRBV6-1 | NA | CASSGEGLNNSPLHF | TGTGCCAGCAGTGGCGAGGGACTGAATAATTCACCCCTCCACTTT
TRBJ2-7 | TRBD1 | TRBV4-1 | NA | CASSLRDSDYEQYF | TGCGCCAGCAGCCTCCGGGACAGTGACTACGAGCAGTACTTC
TRBJ1-2 | NA | TRBV9 | NA | CASSVIGDYGYTF | TGTGCCAGCAGCGTAATAGGGGACTATGGCTACACCTTC
TRBJ2-5 | NA | TRBV13 | NA | CASSWRGTNTVYF | TGTGCCAGCAGCTGGAGGGGCACCAACACGGTGTACTTC
TRBJ1-3 | NA | TRBV10-3 | NA | CAISGHSGNTIYF | TGTGCCATCAGTGGACATTCCGGAAACACCATATATTTT